The 10 T cell receptor beta chains below were found in one sample sequenced in a study of T cells in localized non-small cell lung cancer. Sequencing used immunoSEQ multiplex PCR; TCRdb keeps in-frame clones, though not all of them. Among 75,000 to 95,000 clones listed, over 60% were seen once. The sample here was PBMCs, taken before any cancer treatment. All receptors come from a man aged 40-75 years with stage II squamous cell lung carcinoma.

This clone has a handful of counts. The V and J genes are TRBV28 and TRBJ2-7; 13 nucleotides align to TRBD2. The CDR3 length is 14 residues. After removal of 9 bases from V and 3 bases from J, the junction contained 5 bases not matched to a gene. Germline CDR1 is MDHEN and CDR2 is SYDVKM. CDR3 in DNA: TGTGCCAGTAAACTAGCGGGAGGGTACTACGAGCAGTACTTC. Translated, it gives CASKLAGGYYEQYF. Combining the CDR3 with reference TRBV28 and TRBJ2-7 gives the whole variable domain DVKVTQSSRYLVKRTGEKVFLECVQDMDHENMFWYRQDPGLGLRLIYFSYDVKMKEKGDIPEGYSVSREKKERFSLILESASTNQTSMYLCASKLAGGYYEQYFGPGTRLTVT.

The chain recombines TRBV28 with TRBJ2-7, with 9 bases lining up with TRBD2. The CDR3 length is 14 residues. In germline, CDR1 is MDHEN, CDR2 SYDVKM. Germline trimming cut 7 bases from V and 1 base from J; bases unmatched to any gene: 5. The CDR3 region is CASTAGGTSYEQYF. The CDR3 DNA reads as TGTGCCAGCACCGCGGGGGGGACTTCCTACGAGCAGTACTTC.

The chain combines TRBV18 with TRBJ1-1; D unresolved. V was pared by 3 bases and J by 0 bases, with 11 bases between. The CDR3 consists of 15 residues. The germline gives CDR1 KGHSH, CDR2 LQKENI. The CDR3 region is CASSPNGPMNTEAFF. The CDR3 DNA sequence: TGTGCCAGCTCACCGAACGGCCCCATGAACACTGAAGCTTTCTTT.

The sample holds one count of this clone. The V call is TRBV18, the J call TRBJ2-5; 9 bases align to TRBD1. The CDR3 sequence is 16 residues long. Trimming at V came to 3 bases and at J to 4 bases, leaving 9 bases not matched to a gene. Germline lookup yields CDR1 KGHSH and CDR2 LQKENI. The CDR3: CASSPTGQGMRETQYF. DNA for the CDR3: TGTGCCAGCTCACCGACGGGACAGGGAATGAGAGAGACCCAGTACTTC.

This clone showed up just a few times. The chain is built from TRBV6-1 and TRBJ2-7; the match to TRBD2 covers 8 bases. Looked up from germline, CDR1 is MNHNS and CDR2 is SASEGT. CDR3 length: 14 residues. V lost 8 bases to trimming and J lost 4 bases; unmatched junction nucleotides: 10. The CDR3 loop reads CASWEGLAVYEQYF. The CDR3 nucleotides are TGTGCCAGCTGGGAAGGACTAGCAGTTTACGAGCAGTACTTC.

The rearrangement joins TRBV19 to TRBJ2-3, with D possibly matching TRBD2 (7 bases). V was trimmed by 9 bases and J by 6 bases, leaving 19 bases between them. Germline CDR1 is LNHDA and CDR2 is SQIVND (reference sequence). The CDR3 length is 14 residues. CDR3 nucleotide sequence: TGTGCCAGCTCCCCGCGGGGGCCGCGGGATACGCAGTATTTT. It translates to CASSPRGPRDTQYF. The full variable domain, its missing parts supplied by reference TRBV19 and TRBJ2-3, is DGGITQSPKYLFRKEGQNVTLSCEQNLNHDAMYWYRQDPGQGLRLIYYSQIVNDFQKGDIAEGYSVSREKKESFPLTVTSAQKNPTAFYLCASSPRGPRDTQYFGPGTRLTVL.

The J gene is TRBJ2-1, the V gene TRBV30; 9 bases fit TRBD2. Germline V gene sequence: CDR1 GTSNPN, CDR2 SVGIG (reference sequence). V was clipped by 3 bases and J by 4 bases; unmatched bases: 1. The CDR3 contains 13 residues. The DNA of the CDR3 is TGTGCCTGGAGGCGGGGGGGATACAATGAGCAGTTCTTC. Translating gives CAWRRGGYNEQFF.

This chain connects TRBV9 to TRBJ2-2; either TRBD1 or TRBD2 may supply D (5 bases each). Trimming left V 9 bases short and J 7 bases short, with 16 bases between. The CDR3 has 13 amino acids. The germline gives CDR1 SGDLS, CDR2 YYNGEE. The CDR3 loop reads CATPGRDGGELFF. DNA of the CDR3: TGTGCCACCCCGGGCAGGGACGGCGGGGAGCTGTTTTTT. Filled out from reference TRBV9 and TRBJ2-2, the complete variable domain reads DSGVTQTPKHLITATGQRVTLRCSPRSGDLSVYWYQQSLDQGLQFLIQYYNGEERAKGNILERFSAQQFPDLHSELNLSSLELGDSALYFCATPGRDGGELFFGEGSRLTVL.

The CDR3 DNA follows: TGTGCCAGCAGCCCTCGGACAGGGAGTTCAGGGGAGCTGTTTTTT. Amino acids: CASSPRTGSSGELFF. This rearrangement joins TRBV7-6 to TRBJ2-2; TRBD1 matches at 8 bases. CDR3 length equals 15 residues. Trimming took 5 bases from V and 8 from J; bases not matched to a gene: 10. Germline CDR1 SGHVS, CDR2 FNYEAQ.

The chain is built from TRBV19 and TRBJ1-1; D is possibly TRBD1 (5 bases). Trimming pared 3 bases from V and 6 bases from J, leaving 14 bases between. Germline CDR1 reads LNHDA; CDR2 reads SQIVND (reference sequence). The CDR3 is 14 amino acids. The CDR3: CASSIGGVQAEAFF. CDR3 coding DNA: TGTGCCAGTAGTATTGGGGGAGTCCAGGCTGAAGCTTTCTTT.